This passage covers 21 T cell receptor beta chains from one sample sequenced in a study of T cells after posttransplantation cyclophosphamide. Only in-frame clones appear in the TCRdb table, and some are missing; sequencing was by immunoSEQ multiplex PCR. The data show 25,000 to 30,000 clones, with none appearing a single time. Specimen: PBMCs. The receptors were gathered from a woman aged 55-70 years in good health, CMV-negative, and a related stem cell transplant donor.

The J gene is TRBJ2-3, the V gene TRBV6-2 or TRBV6-3, with 9 nucleotides matching TRBD1. Germline assignment: CDR1 MNHEY and CDR2 SVGEGT. This CDR3 is 15 amino acids long. With V trimmed by 0 bases and J by 4 bases, 2 bases remained unmatched. The CDR3: CASSYSRQGADTQYF. The DNA of the CDR3 is TGTGCCAGCAGTTACTCCCGACAGGGGGCAGATACGCAGTATTTT.

The rearrangement joins TRBV7-3 to TRBJ2-7; 9 positions match TRBD2. The CDR3 has 15 amino acids. Losses at the gene ends were 2 bases for V and 0 bases for J; bases not matched to a gene: 2. The germline V gene encodes CDR1 SGHTA and CDR2 FQGTGA. The CDR3 is CASSLLAGSSYEQYF. CDR3 DNA sequence: TGTGCCAGCAGCTTACTAGCGGGGAGCTCCTACGAGCAGTACTTC. The full variable domain, its missing parts supplied by reference TRBV7-3 and TRBJ2-7, is GAGVSQTPSNKVTEKGKYVELRCDPISGHTALYWYRQSLGQGPEFLIYFQGTGAADDSGLPNDRFFAVRPEGSVSTLKIQRTERGDSAVYLCASSLLAGSSYEQYFGPGTRLTVT.

This clone was picked up a small number of times. The chain combines TRBV25-1 with TRBJ1-5, with a possible D match to TRBD1 (5 bases). V lost 5 bases and J 3 bases, leaving 8 bases between the germline ends. CDR1 and CDR2 from the germline V gene are MGHDK and SYGVNS. This CDR3 is built from 13 residues. The CDR3: CASSLGLNQPQHF. The CDR3 DNA follows: TGTGCCAGCAGTTTGGGGCTCAATCAGCCCCAGCATTTT.

The chain couples TRBV9 to TRBJ1-4, with 7 bases lining up with TRBD1. The V and J ends lost 3 bases and 1 base, in that order; junction bases with no gene match: 9. Germline lookup yields CDR1 SGDLS and CDR2 YYNGEE. The CDR3 has 17 amino acids. The CDR3 bases are TGTGCCAGCAGCGAACACCCAGGGGGGATAACTAATGAAAAACTGTTTTTT. It codes for CASSEHPGGITNEKLFF.

This clone was seen many times. The chain uses TRBV7-8 and TRBJ1-5, with 9 positions matching TRBD1. V trimming: 1 base; J trimming: 6 bases; junction bases outside the gene matches: 13. Germline-derived CDR1 and CDR2 are SGHVS and FQNEAQ. The length of the CDR3 is 18 residues. The CDR3 bases are TGTGCCAGCAGCTTAGGATCTACAGGGGGCGCGGGAAGTCAGCCCCAGCATTTT. This encodes CASSLGSTGGAGSQPQHF.

This clone was recorded at least ten times. The rearrangement links TRBV24-1 to TRBJ1-2, with D tentatively TRBD1 (5 bases). V lost 3 bases to trimming and J lost 8 bases, with 12 bases between them. The CDR3 totals 13 residues. Germline V gene data show CDR1 as KGHDR and CDR2 as SFDVKD. CDR3 sequence (DNA): TGTGCCACCAGTGATACCAGGGCGAGCGGCTACACCTTC. This encodes CATSDTRASGYTF.

At least ten counts were recorded for this clone. This chain connects TRBV2 to TRBJ2-7; tentatively, D is TRBD1 (5 bases). The germline V gene has CDR1 SNHLY and CDR2 FYNNEI. There are 13 residues in the CDR3. The V end was cut by 5 bases, the J end by 1 base, with 9 bases between. The CDR3 sequence is CASSSDKSYEQYF. The CDR3 coding sequence is TGTGCCAGCAGTTCGGACAAGTCCTACGAGCAGTACTTC.

The V gene is TRBV12-3 or TRBV12-4, the J gene TRBJ2-3, with D uncertain. The germline V and J ends were trimmed by 1 base and 0 bases, with 5 bases remaining between them. CDR3 length equals 14 residues. Here the CDR3 reads CASSLVASTDTQYF. CDR3 nucleotide sequence: TGTGCCAGCAGTTTAGTGGCCAGCACAGATACGCAGTATTTT.

This clone came up many times. This chain joins TRBV7-9 and TRBJ1-1; 9 nucleotides agree with TRBD1. The CDR3 sequence is 15 residues long. The V gene's germline CDR1 is SEHNR and CDR2 FQNEAQ (reference sequence). The V gene end was trimmed by 5 bases and the J gene end by 5 bases; junction bases not matched to a gene: 9. The CDR3 loop reads CASSINPGQGTEAFF. DNA for the CDR3: TGTGCCAGCAGCATAAATCCGGGACAGGGTACTGAAGCTTTCTTT.

This clone was recorded many times. The chain combines TRBV29-1 with TRBJ2-7, with D possibly being TRBD1 (6 bases). There are 13 residues in the CDR3. Germline CDR1 SQVTM, CDR2 ANQGSEA. The V end was cut by 7 bases, the J end by 2 bases, with 15 bases between. CDR3 sequence reads: CSALGADTYEQYF. In DNA, the CDR3 is TGCAGCGCTCTGGGGGCCGACACCTACGAGCAGTACTTC.

This clone was seen at least ten times. This rearrangement joins TRBV5-5 to TRBJ2-3; 7 nucleotides align to TRBD1. Germline lookup yields CDR1 SGHKS and CDR2 YYEKEE (reference sequence). This CDR3 comprises 13 residues. Losses at the gene ends were 2 bases for V and 7 bases for J; bases not matched to a gene: 4. The CDR3 region is CASSFQGENTQYF. CDR3 in DNA: TGTGCCAGCAGCTTCCAGGGGGAAAATACGCAGTATTTT.

CDR3 in amino acids: CASSRTGSSANYGYTF. CDR3 DNA: TGTGCCAGCAGTCGGACAGGGAGTAGTGCTAACTATGGCTACACCTTC. The chain joins TRBV28 to TRBJ1-2, with 8 nucleotides matching TRBD1. Per the germline V gene, CDR1 is MDHEN and CDR2 is SYDVKM. The CDR3 covers 16 residues. V shed 5 bases, J shed 0 bases, and the junction held 8 bases outside the gene matches.

This clone was picked up many times. The genes are TRBV4-1 and TRBJ2-3; 10 bases match TRBD2. There are 15 residues in the CDR3. V lost 1 base to trimming and J lost 5 bases; unmatched junction nucleotides: 3. Germline-derived CDR1 and CDR2 are MGHRA and YSYEKL. The CDR3 here is CASSQVAGGLDTQYF. The CDR3 coding sequence is TGCGCCAGCAGCCAAGTAGCGGGAGGATTAGATACGCAGTATTTT.

In its sample, this clone was seen a few times. J is TRBJ2-3 and V is TRBV2; 11 nucleotides match TRBD2. CDR1 and CDR2 (germline): SNHLY, FYNNEI. The length of the CDR3 is 15 residues. With 8 bases clipped from V and 3 bases from J, the junction kept 7 bases outside the gene matches. The DNA of the CDR3 is TGTGCCAGCTCCGGGTTAGCGGGGGGGACAGATACGCAGTATTTT. Its protein is CASSGLAGGTDTQYF.

V and J are TRBV28 and TRBJ2-2, with D perhaps TRBD1 (5 bases). Per germline, CDR1 MDHEN and CDR2 SYDVKM. Between the trimmed V and J ends, which lost 5 bases and 2 bases, there was a span of 18 bases. The CDR3 runs 17 residues. CDR3 amino acids: CASSALQDTINTGELFF. The CDR3 DNA follows: TGTGCCAGCAGTGCACTCCAGGACACTATCAACACCGGGGAGCTGTTTTTT.

There are many counts of this clone. The chain recombines TRBV10-1 with TRBJ2-7; D remains unclear. This CDR3 is 13 amino acids long. The germline CDR1 and CDR2 sequences are WNHNN and SYGVQD (reference sequence). V dropped 2 bases and J dropped 2 bases, with 7 bases sitting between them. CDR3 DNA: TGCGCCAGCAGTGAGAGGGTTACCTACGAGCAGTACTTC. As protein: CASSERVTYEQYF.

This clone was counted at least ten times. V gene TRBV19 combines with J gene TRBJ1-5, with D possibly TRBD1 on 5 matching bases. This CDR3 has 15 amino acids. Germline values: CDR1 LNHDA, CDR2 SQIVND (reference sequence). Trimming pared 8 bases from V and 0 bases from J, leaving 14 bases between. CDR3 DNA sequence: TGTGCCAGTGGGGGGGGTGTCGGTAGCAATCAGCCCCAGCATTTT. It codes for CASGGGVGSNQPQHF.

This clone occurred many times. The CDR3 DNA follows: TGCGCCAGCAGCCAGATCATGGCCTCGACGGGCACTGAAGCTTTCTTT. Amino acids: CASSQIMASTGTEAFF. The rearrangement uses TRBV4-1 and TRBJ1-1; D unclear. V lost 3 bases and J lost 4, with 18 bases in between. The germline gives CDR1 MGHRA, CDR2 YSYEKL. CDR3 size: 16 residues.

In its sample, this clone was seen many times. The V and J genes are TRBV2 and TRBJ1-5; TRBD1 matches at 8 bases. With V trimmed by 6 bases and J by 3 bases, 1 base remained unmatched. The CDR3 spans 13 residues. Germline V CDR1 and CDR2: SNHLY, FYNNEI. CDR3 protein: CASRGQANQPQHF. CDR3 bases: TGTGCCAGCAGGGGACAGGCCAATCAGCCCCAGCATTTT.

This clone was seen a few times. The rearrangement joins TRBV12-3 or TRBV12-4 to TRBJ2-3; D is possibly TRBD2 (7 bases). The V end was cut by 5 bases, the J end by 0 bases, with 18 bases between. CDR3 length: 17 residues. This CDR3 is CASSASRGGLSTDTQYF. The CDR3 DNA reads TGTGCCAGCAGTGCCAGCCGCGGGGGCCTCAGCACAGATACGCAGTATTTT.

This clone occurred many times. The rearrangement uses TRBV12-3 or TRBV12-4 and TRBJ1-3, with D unresolved. The CDR3 has 11 residues. Between the trimmed V and J ends, which lost 5 bases and 4 bases, there was a span of 3 bases. The CDR3 here is CASSPGNTIYF. The DNA of the CDR3 is TGTGCCAGCAGTCCGGGAAACACCATATATTTT.